The 5 T cell receptor beta chains given below trace back to one sample, sequenced in a study of post-analysis software for immune sequencing data. Unique molecular identifiers tagged the TCR beta cDNA libraries. TCRdb redid the calling of the PCR reads with MiXCR, one entry per CDR3 protein. The sample has about 540,000 distinct CDR3 sequences; roughly 34% are singletons. No antigen has been identified for these receptors. General study findings and limits: The five TRBV segments detected at higher frequency in patients than in controls included TRBV5-6, TRBV5-1 and TRBV20-1.

Sequencing was carried out using blood. Receptor source: a girl aged 2-17 years with multiple sclerosis.

J is TRBJ2-7 and V is TRBV21-1; TRBD1, the table's D call, lacks a check against the DNA. TRBV21-1 is recorded as a pseudogene. CDR3 length equals 18 residues. The CDR3: CASSRKGALRGTSYEQYF. The CDR3 DNA reads as TGTGCCAGCAGCCGTAAGGGGGCTCTGCGGGGCACCTCCTACGAGCAGTACTTC.

The table lists this clonotype with many counts. The rearrangement uses TRBV12-5 and TRBJ1-1; D remains unclear. The CDR3 has 16 amino acids. Germline assignment: CDR1 LGHNT and CDR2 FRNRAP. The germline V and J ends were trimmed by 8 bases and 3 bases, with 22 bases remaining between them. The chain's CDR3 is CASPSPGNPGDTEAFF. For the CDR3, the DNA is TGTGCTAGTCCTTCCCCAGGCAACCCAGGCGACACTGAAGCTTTCTTT.

The gene calls are TRBV20-1 and TRBJ2-7; D might be TRBD2 (5 bases). Germline CDR1 and CDR2: DFQATT and SNEGSKA (reference sequence). V was trimmed by 0 bases and J by 4 bases, leaving 7 bases between them. This CDR3 is built from 12 residues. The CDR3 loop is CSARDRGYEQYF. For the CDR3, the DNA is TGCAGTGCTAGAGATCGGGGATACGAGCAGTACTTC.

This clonotype was seen more than once but under ten times. The genes are TRBV7-2 and TRBJ2-1; D call uncertain. The CDR3 loop spans 15 amino acids. CDR1 is SGHTA, CDR2 FQGNSA, per germline. V gave up 8 bases and J gave up 0 bases, with 14 bases separating them. CDR3 sequence reads: CASGLAASSYNEQFF. The CDR3 bases are TGTGCCAGCGGATTGGCGGCGAGCTCCTACAATGAGCAGTTCTTC.

The table lists this clonotype with a few counts. This sequence joins TRBV12-3 or TRBV12-4 and TRBJ2-3; D is perhaps TRBD1 (6 bases). V dropped 0 bases and J dropped 4 bases, with 11 bases sitting between them. The CDR3 has 15 residues. CDR3 region: CASSLASGAADTQYF. For the CDR3, the DNA is TGTGCCAGCAGTTTAGCTTCAGGGGCGGCAGATACGCAGTATTTT.